This is a list of T cell receptor beta chains from one sample in a study of CD8 T cells in ankylosing spondylitis. TCRdb independently ran MiXCR on the 5' RACE reads; one entry per CDR3 protein. The sample lists approximately 140,000 distinct CDR3 sequences, 40% to 50% occurring once. Material: synovial fluid, either unsorted or a sorted T cell fraction (not recorded which). The receptors originated from a male donor with ankylosing spondylitis. Both conserved end residues are part of each CDR3. The D gene is left open where the match is weak. Size is stated for part of the rows, as once, few or many counts, or as a class when the clone is expanded.

clone size: few
J gene: TRBJ2-7
V gene: TRBV20-1
D gene: TRBD2
CDR3 protein: CSARDERAGDSGEQYF
CDR3 DNA: TGCAGTGCTAGAGATGAGCGGGCGGGGGACTCCGGGGAGCAGTACTTC

clone size: NA
J gene: TRBJ1-2
V gene: TRBV6-5
D gene: NA
CDR3 protein: CASSYLSASYGYTF
CDR3 DNA: TGTGCCAGCAGTTATTTATCGGCCTCTTATGGCTACACCTTC

clone size: once
J gene: TRBJ2-1
V gene: TRBV6-1
D gene: NA
CDR3 protein: CASRPTGYNEQFF
CDR3 DNA: TGTGCCAGCAGACCTACAGGCTACAATGAGCAGTTCTTC

clone size: few
J gene: TRBJ2-2
V gene: TRBV4-2
D gene: NA
CDR3 protein: CASSQDNAETGELFF
CDR3 DNA: TGTGCCAGCAGCCAAGATAACGCGGAGACCGGGGAGCTGTTTTTT

clone size: NA
J gene: TRBJ2-1
V gene: TRBV20-1
D gene: TRBD2
CDR3 protein: CSAPSGGDYNEQFF
CDR3 DNA: TGCAGTGCTCCTAGCGGGGGTGACTACAATGAGCAGTTCTTC

clone size: NA
J gene: TRBJ1-6
V gene: TRBV20-1
D gene: TRBD1
CDR3 protein: CSARGDRDLNSPLHF
CDR3 DNA: TGCAGTGCTAGAGGGGACAGGGACCTTAATTCACCCCTCCACTTT

clone size: NA
J gene: TRBJ2-1
V gene: TRBV10-3
D gene: TRBD2
CDR3 protein: CAISESGRGANNEQFF
CDR3 DNA: TGTGCCATCAGTGAGTCCGGGCGGGGGGCCAACAATGAGCAGTTCTTC

clone size: few
J gene: TRBJ2-3
V gene: TRBV27
D gene: TRBD2
CDR3 protein: CASSLRAGEPTDTQYF
CDR3 DNA: TGTGCCAGCAGTTTAAGGGCGGGGGAACCCACAGATACGCAGTATTTT

clone size: NA
J gene: TRBJ2-7
V gene: TRBV12-3/TRBV12-4
D gene: TRBD1
CDR3 protein: CASSKFDRGVDEQYF
CDR3 DNA: TGTGCCAGCAGTAAATTTGACAGGGGTGTCGACGAGCAGTACTTC

clone size: NA
J gene: TRBJ1-4
V gene: TRBV7-9
D gene: NA
CDR3 protein: CASTRDVTNEKLFF
CDR3 DNA: TGTGCCAGCACCAGGGACGTGACTAATGAAAAACTGTTTTTT

clone size: NA
J gene: TRBJ1-2
V gene: TRBV3-1
D gene: NA
CDR3 protein: CASSQVIDPYGYTF
CDR3 DNA: TGTGCCAGCAGCCAAGTGATCGACCCCTATGGCTACACCTTC

clone size: NA
J gene: TRBJ1-1
V gene: TRBV29-1
D gene: NA
CDR3 protein: CSVVSLPEAFF
CDR3 DNA: TGCAGCGTTGTCTCCCTTCCTGAAGCTTTCTTT

clone size: NA
J gene: TRBJ2-7
V gene: TRBV6-5
D gene: NA
CDR3 protein: CASSYTTGPWISYEQYF
CDR3 DNA: TGTGCCAGCAGTTACACAACCGGCCCCTGGATAAGTTACGAGCAGTACTTC

clone size: few
J gene: TRBJ2-7
V gene: TRBV28
D gene: NA
CDR3 protein: CASSAMIQLPTYEQYF
CDR3 DNA: TGTGCCAGCAGTGCAATGATACAGCTACCTACCTACGAGCAGTACTTC

clone size: few
J gene: TRBJ2-1
V gene: TRBV12-3/TRBV12-4
D gene: TRBD1
CDR3 protein: CARNGQGCDEQFF
CDR3 DNA: TGTGCCAGGAATGGACAGGGGTGCGATGAGCAGTTCTTC

clone size: NA
J gene: TRBJ2-1
V gene: TRBV7-9
D gene: NA
CDR3 protein: CASTPRAGQSYNEQFF
CDR3 DNA: TGTGCCAGCACCCCGAGAGCGGGACAGTCCTACAATGAGCAGTTCTTC

clone size: few
J gene: TRBJ2-1
V gene: TRBV7-8
D gene: NA
CDR3 protein: CASSLGSWNEQFF
CDR3 DNA: TGTGCCAGCAGCTTAGGGTCGTGGAATGAGCAGTTCTTC